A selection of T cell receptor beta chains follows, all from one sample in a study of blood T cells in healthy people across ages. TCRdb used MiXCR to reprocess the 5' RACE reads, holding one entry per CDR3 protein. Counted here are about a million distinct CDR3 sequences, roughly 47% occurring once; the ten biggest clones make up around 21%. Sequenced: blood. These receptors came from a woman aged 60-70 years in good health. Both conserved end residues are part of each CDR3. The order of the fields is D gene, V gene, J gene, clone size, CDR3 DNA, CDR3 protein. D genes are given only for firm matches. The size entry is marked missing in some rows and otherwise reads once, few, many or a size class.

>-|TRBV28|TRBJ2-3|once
TGTGCCACCCGACAGGCCGTGACAGATACGCAGTATTTT
CATRQAVTDTQYF
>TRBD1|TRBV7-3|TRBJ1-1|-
TGTGCCAGCAGCTTTCACCCGGGGACAGCGAACACTGAAGCTTTCTTT
CASSFHPGTANTEAFF
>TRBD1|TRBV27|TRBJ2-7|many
TGTGCCAGCTCCTCTGCCGGGACAGGGTCCTACGAGCAGTACTTC
CASSSAGTGSYEQYF
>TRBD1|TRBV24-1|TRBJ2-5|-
TGTGCCACCAGTAAACAGGGGGCTGGAGAGACCCAGTACTTC
CATSKQGAGETQYF
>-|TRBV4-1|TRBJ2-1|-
TGCGCCAGCAGCCCGTCGGAGGGCCTCTACAATGAGCAGTTCTTC
CASSPSEGLYNEQFF
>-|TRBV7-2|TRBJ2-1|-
TGTGCCAGCAGCTTGCGAGCGGGCCGAGAGGTTTACAATGAGCAGTTCTTC
CASSLRAGREVYNEQFF
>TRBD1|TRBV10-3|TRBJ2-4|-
TGTGCCATCAGAGGTACAGGGGGCAAAGACATTCAGTACTTC
CAIRGTGGKDIQYF
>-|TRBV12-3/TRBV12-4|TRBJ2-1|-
TGTGCCAGCAGCTACCATGGAGCTAACAATGAGCAGTTCTTC
CASSYHGANNEQFF
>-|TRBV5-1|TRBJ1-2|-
TGCGCCAGCACCCCCTTGGGGGACTATGGCTACACCTTC
CASTPLGDYGYTF
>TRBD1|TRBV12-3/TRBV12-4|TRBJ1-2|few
TGTGCCAGCAGTCCGGGACAGGTTAACTATGGCTACACCTTC
CASSPGQVNYGYTF
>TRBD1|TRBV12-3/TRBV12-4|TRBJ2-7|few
TGTGCCAGCAGTGGGACAGGGATTAACTACGAGCAGTACTTC
CASSGTGINYEQYF
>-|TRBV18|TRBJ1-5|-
TGTGCCAGCTCACCGGGAATAGAACAGCCCCAGCATTTT
CASSPGIEQPQHF
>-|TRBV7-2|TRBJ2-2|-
TGTGCCAGCAGCTTAACCCCGGGACACATCACCGGGGAGCTGTTTTTT
CASSLTPGHITGELFF
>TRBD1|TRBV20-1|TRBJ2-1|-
TGCAGTGCCACACGCGGACGGGGACAGGGATACAATGAGCGGTTCTTC
CSATRGRGQGYNERFF
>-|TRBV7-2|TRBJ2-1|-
TGTGCCAGCAGCGTTACCCCAGGGAATGAGCAGTTCTTC
CASSVTPGNEQFF
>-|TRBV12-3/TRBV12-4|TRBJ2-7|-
TGTGCCAGCAGCAAGACGGCTGCCTACGAGCAGTACTTC
CASSKTAAYEQYF
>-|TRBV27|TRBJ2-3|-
TGTGCCAGCAGTTTATCGTGGAGAAACACGCAGTATTTT
CASSLSWRNTQYF
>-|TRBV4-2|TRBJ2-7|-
TGTGCCAGCAGCCAAGATCAGGGCGAGGGGTCGGTCTTTTTTTCGGCCAGGGCCTACGAGCAGTACTTC
CASSQDQGEGSVFFSARAYEQYF
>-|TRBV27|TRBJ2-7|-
TGTGCCAGCAGCTACAGAAAGAATAACTACGAGCAGTACTTC
CASSYRKNNYEQYF